Listed below are T cell receptor beta chains from one sample, sequenced in a study of OX40 agonist ivuxolimab in advanced cancers. Using immunoSEQ multiplex PCR, the repertoire was profiled, and TCRdb retains in-frame clones only, with some absent. The sample includes about 76,000 clones, 85% to 90% of them seen just once. The sample in question was CD4+ or CD8+ T cells sorted from blood, obtained in a trial of the OX40 agonist ivuxolimab. These receptors were obtained from an adult with an advanced solid tumor such as melanoma, head and neck, liver or kidney cancer. CDR3s leave out the opening cysteine and the closing phenylalanine or tryptophan. The order of the fields is clone size, V gene, J gene, CDR3 protein. A row's size may be missing; if present it is once, few, many or a size class.

>NA|TRBV28|NA
ASSSGTSLYEQY
>NA|TRBV29-1|TRBJ1-1
SVQGAEAF
>NA|TRBV7-3|TRBJ2-5
ASSLSPHLETQY
>NA|TRBV9|TRBJ2-1
ASSGGVEGPF
>once|TRBV7-8|TRBJ2-3
ASSSTSGSPDTQY
>NA|TRBV27|TRBJ1-5
ASSPLAGNQPQH
>NA|TRBV30|TRBJ2-7
AWSRGTGGFYEQY
>NA|TRBV4-1|TRBJ1-4
ASSQNYEKLF
>once|TRBV6-4|TRBJ2-5
ASSDGTGGGQETQY
>NA|TRBV19|TRBJ2-1
ASSIDPRGDEQF
>once|TRBV7-9|TRBJ1-1
ASSETLGLLNTEAF
>NA|TRBV5-1|TRBJ2-2
ASSFVGTGELF
>NA|TRBV7-9|TRBJ2-5
ASSSIQGFGSTQY
>NA|TRBV4-2|TRBJ2-1
ASSRGTSGSYEQF
>NA|TRBV14|TRBJ1-5
ASSRKTGQKNQPQH
>once|TRBV5-6|TRBJ1-4
ASSLGWREHNEKLF
>NA|TRBV27|TRBJ2-7
ASSLSRTDYEQY
>NA|TRBV11-3|TRBJ2-7
ASSSGLGGEQY
>once|TRBV18|TRBJ2-5
ASSLTGVETQY
>NA|TRBV28|TRBJ1-2
ASREVNHYGYT
>NA|TRBV7-3|TRBJ2-7
ASSLVSSYEQY
>NA|TRBV7-3|TRBJ2-7
ASSLSPPSEQY
>few|TRBV7-6|TRBJ2-3
ASSSGLSSGRLRTQY
>NA|TRBV28|TRBJ1-1
ASSLTEMNTEAF
>medium-sized|TRBV19|TRBJ2-1
ASSIPLTSGSDEQF
>once|TRBV5-1|TRBJ2-1
ASSLTAASSYNEQF
>NA|TRBV9|TRBJ2-3
ASSVDPLAGGRDTQY
>once|TRBV6-5|TRBJ1-6
ATRTGTGKSPLH
>NA|TRBV15|TRBJ2-7
ATSRERHGYEQY
>NA|TRBV30|TRBJ1-5
AWSEGSVRSNQPQH
>NA|TRBV27|NA
ASRSRAGYEQY
>NA|TRBV6-6|TRBJ1-1
ASSYPAARMNTEAF
>NA|TRBV4-1|TRBJ2-7
ASSQGGQYEQY
>NA|TRBV11-2|TRBJ2-5
ASSQGGLVRETQY
>NA|TRBV25-1|TRBJ2-1
ASHPFGGLNEQF
>NA|TRBV27|TRBJ1-1
ASSLSGQGLLNTEAF
>NA|TRBV25-1|TRBJ1-2
ASSEWVTDYGYT
>NA|TRBV19|TRBJ2-2
ASSIARVNTGELF
>NA|TRBV6-6|TRBJ1-4
ASSLGALHEKLF
>NA|TRBV16|TRBJ1-1
ASSDRGGLNTEAF
>once|TRBV29-1|TRBJ1-2
SGDLTGNYGYT
>NA|TRBV15|TRBJ2-5
ATSTDDRDWETQY